The 23 T cell receptor beta chains reported below all come from one sample, sequenced in a study of blood T cell repertoires in COVID-19. Sequencing was performed with immunoSEQ multiplex PCR; in TCRdb, only in-frame clones are kept and a portion is missing. The table lists around 250,000 clones, approximately 85% of them singletons, with over 1.5% in the top ten. Material for sequencing was PBMCs or T cells enriched from blood (not recorded which). The receptors come from a woman aged 45-65 years who had recovered from COVID-19.

The chain is built from TRBV6-5 and TRBJ2-1; the D is unclear. Germline V gives CDR1 MNHEY, CDR2 SVGAGI. CDR3 size: 13 residues. With 6 bases removed from V and 3 bases from J, the gap between germline ends came to 9 bases. The CDR3 region is CASSFTNYNEQFF. CDR3 DNA sequence: TGTGCCAGCAGCTTCACTAACTACAATGAGCAGTTCTTC.

This clone appeared a few times. This sequence joins TRBV5-4 and TRBJ2-3; possibly TRBD2 for D (6 bases). Deletions cut 4 bases from V and 5 bases from J, with 14 bases between. CDR3 size: 14 residues. Germline CDR1 and CDR2: SGHNT and YYREEE (reference sequence). The CDR3 loop is CASSARDWGDTQYF. As DNA, the CDR3 is TGTGCCAGCAGCGCCAGGGACTGGGGAGATACGCAGTATTTT. Full variable domain (rest looked up from reference TRBV5-4 and TRBJ2-3): ETGVTQSPTHLIKTRGQQVTLRCSSQSGHNTVSWYQQALGQGPQFIFQYYREEENGRGNFPPRFSGLQFPNYSSELNVNALELDDSALYLCASSARDWGDTQYFGPGTRLTVL.

This chain uses TRBV27 with TRBJ1-4; 9 bases line up with TRBD1. The J segment lost 8 bases and the V segment lost 8 bases, leaving 9 bases of the junction unmatched. CDR1 and CDR2 (germline): MNHEY, SMNVEV (reference sequence). The CDR3 spans 14 residues. CDR3 residues: CASRQGGWGEKLFF. In DNA form, the CDR3 reads TGTGCCAGCCGACAGGGGGGATGGGGCGAAAAACTGTTTTTT.

This chain links TRBV28 with TRBJ1-2; D gene ambiguous. The germline V gene encodes CDR1 MDHEN and CDR2 SYDVKM. The length of the CDR3 is 14 residues. Between the trimmed V and J ends, which lost 3 bases and 5 bases, there was a span of 13 bases. The CDR3 DNA reads as TGTGCCAGCAGTTTCGGAAAAAGCGTGTATGGCTACACCTTC. Translating gives CASSFGKSVYGYTF.

The V call is TRBV21-1, the J call TRBJ2-7; TRBD1, the table's D call, was not compared with the DNA. TRBV21-1 is noted as a pseudogene. The CDR3 runs to 15 residues. CDR3 sequence reads: CASSLRDRDSREQYF. DNA for the CDR3: TGTGCCAGCAGCCTCCGGGACAGGGACTCTAGGGAGCAGTACTTC.

The chain is built from TRBV7-2 and TRBJ2-3, with 10 bases that match TRBD2. Per the germline V gene, CDR1 is SGHTA and CDR2 is FQGNSA. The V and J ends lost 5 bases and 5 bases, in that order; junction bases with no gene match: 16. This CDR3 has 18 amino acids. Written as DNA, the CDR3 is TGTGCCAGCAGCCGCACTATACTAGCGGGATTAGCGGGAGATACGCAGTATTTT. Its protein product is CASSRTILAGLAGDTQYF. The whole variable domain, remainder taken from reference TRBV7-2 and TRBJ2-3, is GAGVSQSPSNKVTEKGKDVELRCDPISGHTALYWYRQSLGQGLEFLIYFQGNSAPDKSGLPSDRFSAERTGGSVSTLTIQRTQQEDSAVYLCASSRTILAGLAGDTQYFGPGTRLTVL.

V is TRBV28 and J is TRBJ2-1, with 8 bases fitting TRBD2. The V and J ends lost 4 bases and 0 bases, in that order; junction bases with no gene match: 11. This CDR3 has 18 amino acids. The V gene's germline CDR1 is MDHEN and CDR2 SYDVKM. The CDR3 DNA reads as TGTGCCAGCAGTTCCCTGACGGGAGGGATAAGCTCCTACAATGAGCAGTTCTTC. Amino acids: CASSSLTGGISSYNEQFF.

The J gene is TRBJ1-2, the V gene TRBV28, with D perhaps matching TRBD1 (6 bases). The CDR3 is 12 amino acids. Germline assignment: CDR1 MDHEN and CDR2 SYDVKM. Deletions cut 3 bases from V and 8 bases from J, with 10 bases between. CDR3 in amino acids: CASSLMRGGYTF. The CDR3 bases are TGTGCCAGCAGTTTGATGAGGGGGGGCTACACCTTC.

The V and J genes are TRBV28 and TRBJ1-5; D uncertain. Trimming pared 7 bases from V and 0 bases from J, leaving 7 bases between. Germline V lookup: CDR1 MDHEN, CDR2 SYDVKM. The CDR3 runs to 13 residues. CDR3 sequence (DNA): TGTGCCAGCACCACCGGTAGCAATCAGCCCCAGCATTTT. Its translation is CASTTGSNQPQHF.

The chain is built from TRBV3-1 (or the pseudogene TRBV3-2) and TRBJ2-7; 7 bases match TRBD2. V shed 1 base and J 12 bases; nucleotides not matched to a gene: 9. Germline V gene lookup returns CDR1 LGHDT and CDR2 YNNKEL (reference sequence). The CDR3 sequence is 13 residues long. This CDR3 reads CASSQARAGVRYF. CDR3 nucleotide sequence: TGTGCCAGCAGCCAAGCCCGCGCGGGGGTTCGGTACTTC.

There are a few counts of this clone. This chain links TRBV27 with TRBJ2-5, with 7 positions matching TRBD1. Germline loops: CDR1 MNHEY, CDR2 SMNVEV (reference sequence). With 0 bases clipped from V and 5 bases from J, the junction kept 9 bases outside the gene matches. The CDR3 runs to 16 residues. In DNA, the CDR3 is TGTGCCAGCAGTTTATCAGGCGACAGGGTTTATGAGACCCAGTACTTC. This sequence encodes CASSLSGDRVYETQYF.

The chain combines TRBV28 with TRBJ2-1; 12 nucleotides match TRBD1. This CDR3 region has 14 residues. The J segment lost 7 bases and the V segment lost 6 bases, leaving 4 bases of the junction unmatched. Germline V gene sequence: CDR1 MDHEN, CDR2 SYDVKM. The DNA of the CDR3 is TGTGCCAGCAGGGGACAGGGGGCTGGTAATGAGCAGTTCTTC. Translated, it gives CASRGQGAGNEQFF.

This chain uses TRBV28 with TRBJ2-7; 7 bases are shared with TRBD1. Losses at the gene ends were 7 bases for V and 5 bases for J; bases not matched to a gene: 5. The CDR3 has 12 residues. In germline, CDR1 is MDHEN, CDR2 SYDVKM. As DNA, the CDR3 is TGTGCCAGCACTACAGGGGTCCACGAGCAGTACTTC. It yields the protein CASTTGVHEQYF. Full variable domain (rest looked up from reference TRBV28 and TRBJ2-7): DVKVTQSSRYLVKRTGEKVFLECVQDMDHENMFWYRQDPGLGLRLIYFSYDVKMKEKGDIPEGYSVSREKKERFSLILESASTNQTSMYLCASTTGVHEQYFGPGTRLTVT.

The chain combines TRBV27 with TRBJ1-1, with TRBD1 matching 7 bases. From germline, CDR1 is MNHEY and CDR2 SMNVEV (reference sequence). The CDR3 is 14 residues long. The J segment lost 2 bases and the V segment lost 8 bases, leaving 8 bases of the junction unmatched. The CDR3 reads CASSYGTANTEAFF. The CDR3 region has the DNA TGTGCCAGCTCGTACGGGACAGCCAACACTGAAGCTTTCTTT.

This clone was observed a single time. The V call is TRBV7-9, the J call TRBJ2-5, with TRBD2 matching over 7 bases. This CDR3 spans 15 amino acids. From germline, CDR1 is SEHNR and CDR2 FQNEAQ (reference sequence). Germline trimming cut 3 bases from V and 3 bases from J; bases unmatched to any gene: 7. This CDR3 reads CASSFSGLLKETQYF. The CDR3 nucleotides read TGTGCCAGCAGCTTTTCGGGACTACTAAAAGAGACCCAGTACTTC.

This clone was seen more than once but under ten times. The V call is TRBV4-1, the J call TRBJ1-3; D is unresolved. Germline V gene sequence: CDR1 MGHRA, CDR2 YSYEKL. The CDR3 is 15 amino acids. Trimming took 0 bases from V and 1 from J, leaving 7 bases between them. The CDR3 coding sequence is TGCGCCAGCAGCCAAGACGAGCGATCTGGAAACACCATATATTTT. As protein: CASSQDERSGNTIYF.

The V and J genes are TRBV4-2 and TRBJ2-1, with 7 bases matching TRBD2. Germline trimming cut 1 base from V and 5 bases from J; bases unmatched to any gene: 5. Germline assignment: CDR1 LGHNA and CDR2 YNFKEQ. This CDR3 is 15 amino acids long. The CDR3 nucleotides are TGTGCCAGCAGCCAAGGGACTAGTCGAGACAATGAGCAGTTCTTC. Its protein product is CASSQGTSRDNEQFF.

This clone was counted once. The chain links TRBV12-5 to TRBJ1-2, with 9 positions matching TRBD1. This CDR3 is built from 14 residues. CDR1 LGHNT and CDR2 FRNRAP come from the germline V gene. After removal of 5 bases from V and 2 bases from J, the junction contained 3 bases not matched to a gene. Here the CDR3 DNA reads TGTGCTAGTGGTGTCGGGACAGGGAACTATGGCTACACCTTC. Translating it yields CASGVGTGNYGYTF.

The J gene is TRBJ2-7, the V gene TRBV29-1; 8 nucleotides match TRBD1. This CDR3 has 16 residues. With 7 bases clipped from V and 1 base from J, the junction kept 15 bases outside the gene matches. Germline V gene sequence: CDR1 SQVTM, CDR2 ANQGSEA. The CDR3 DNA is TGCAGCGCCGAAACAGACAGGGGAATCGGGTCCTACGAGCAGTACTTC. It codes for CSAETDRGIGSYEQYF.

The chain combines TRBV19 with TRBJ1-1; possibly TRBD1 for D (5 bases). The germline V and J ends were trimmed by 7 bases and 6 bases, with 15 bases remaining between them. Germline CDR1 and CDR2: LNHDA and SQIVND (reference sequence). CDR3 size: 13 residues. The CDR3 loop is CASKGGEYAEAFF. In DNA form, the CDR3 reads TGTGCCAGTAAGGGAGGGGAGTATGCTGAAGCTTTCTTT.

This chain joins TRBV28 and TRBJ1-2; 7 bases fit TRBD1. From germline, CDR1 is MDHEN and CDR2 SYDVKM. The CDR3 loop spans 14 amino acids. The V segment lost 6 bases and the J segment 4 bases; nucleotides outside the gene matches: 8. This CDR3 is CASSRGTALYGYTF. CDR3 nucleotides: TGTGCCAGCAGCCGAGGGACAGCTCTCTATGGCTACACCTTC.

The chain is built from TRBV28 and TRBJ2-2; 7 nucleotides line up with TRBD1. CDR1 and CDR2 (germline): MDHEN, SYDVKM. CDR3 length equals 15 residues. V lost 3 bases and J lost 4; bases outside the gene matches: 5. CDR3 nucleotides: TGTGCCAGCAGTTTGACAGGGTTGAGCACCGGGGAGCTGTTTTTT. Its protein is CASSLTGLSTGELFF.

The rearrangement uses TRBV10-3 and TRBJ1-4, with D tentatively TRBD1 (5 bases). CDR3 size: 12 residues. Germline V CDR1 and CDR2: ENHRY, SYGVKD. The V end was cut by 6 bases, the J end by 5 bases, with 7 bases between. This chain's CDR3 is CAISQGNEKLFF. The CDR3 nucleotides read TGTGCCATCAGCCAGGGAAATGAAAAACTGTTTTTT.